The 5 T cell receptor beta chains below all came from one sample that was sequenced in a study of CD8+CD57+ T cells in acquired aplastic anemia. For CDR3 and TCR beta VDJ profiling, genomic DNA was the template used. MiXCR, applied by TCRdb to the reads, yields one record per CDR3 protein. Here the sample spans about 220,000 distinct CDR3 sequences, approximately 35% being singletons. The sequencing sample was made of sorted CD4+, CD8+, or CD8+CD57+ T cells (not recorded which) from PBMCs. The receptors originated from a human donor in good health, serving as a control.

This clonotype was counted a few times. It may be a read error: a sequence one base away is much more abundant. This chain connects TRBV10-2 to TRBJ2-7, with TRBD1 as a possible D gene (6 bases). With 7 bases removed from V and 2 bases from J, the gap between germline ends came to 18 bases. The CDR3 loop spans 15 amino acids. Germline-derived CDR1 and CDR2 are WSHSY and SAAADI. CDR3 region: CASTTSGAGAYEQYF. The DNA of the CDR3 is TGCGCCAGCACCACTTCCGGGGCAGGGGCCTACGAGCAGTACTTC.

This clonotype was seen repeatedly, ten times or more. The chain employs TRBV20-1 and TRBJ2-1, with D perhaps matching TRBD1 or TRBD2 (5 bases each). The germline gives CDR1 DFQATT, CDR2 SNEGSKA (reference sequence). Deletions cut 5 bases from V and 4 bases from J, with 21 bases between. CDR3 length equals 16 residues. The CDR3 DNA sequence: TGCAGTGCTGGAGGTCTAGGACAAGGTGTGTACAATGAGCAGTTCTTC. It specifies CSAGGLGQGVYNEQFF.

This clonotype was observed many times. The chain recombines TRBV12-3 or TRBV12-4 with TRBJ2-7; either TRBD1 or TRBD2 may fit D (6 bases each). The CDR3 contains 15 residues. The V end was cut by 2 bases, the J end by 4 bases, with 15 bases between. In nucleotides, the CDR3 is TGTGCCAGCAGTTTAATTGCGGGACACTATTACGAGCAGTACTTC. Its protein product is CASSLIAGHYYEQYF.

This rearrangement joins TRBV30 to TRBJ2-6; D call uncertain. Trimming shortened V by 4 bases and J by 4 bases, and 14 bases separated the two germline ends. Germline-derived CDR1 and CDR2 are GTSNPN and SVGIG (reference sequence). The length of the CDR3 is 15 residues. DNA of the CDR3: TGTGCCTGGACCCAACCCACCACAGGGGCCAACGTCCTGACTTTC. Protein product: CAWTQPTTGANVLTF.

The CDR3 coding sequence is TGCAGTGCTAGACTGGGGGATTTGGCTGAAGCTTTCTTT. Translating gives CSARLGDLAEAFF. The chain has TRBV20-1 and TRBJ1-1; the D gene is possibly TRBD1 (5 bases). The V end was cut by 2 bases, the J end by 6 bases, with 13 bases between. CDR1 and CDR2 from the germline V gene are DFQATT and SNEGSKA (reference sequence). This CDR3 spans 13 amino acids.